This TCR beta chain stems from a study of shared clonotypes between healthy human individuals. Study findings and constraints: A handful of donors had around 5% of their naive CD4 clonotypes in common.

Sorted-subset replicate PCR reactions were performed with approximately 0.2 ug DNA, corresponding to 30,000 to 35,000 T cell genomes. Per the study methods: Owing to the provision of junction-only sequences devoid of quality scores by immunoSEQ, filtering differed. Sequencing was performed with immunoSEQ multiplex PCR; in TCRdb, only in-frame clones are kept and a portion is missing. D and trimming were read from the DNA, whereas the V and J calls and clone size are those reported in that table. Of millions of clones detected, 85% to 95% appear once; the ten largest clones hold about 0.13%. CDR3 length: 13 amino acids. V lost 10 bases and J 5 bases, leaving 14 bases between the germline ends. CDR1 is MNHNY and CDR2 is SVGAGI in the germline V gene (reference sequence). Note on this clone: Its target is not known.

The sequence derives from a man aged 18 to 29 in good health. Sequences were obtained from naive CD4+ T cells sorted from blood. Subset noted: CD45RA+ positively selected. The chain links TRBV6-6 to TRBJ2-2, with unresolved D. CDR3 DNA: TGTGCCACCACCAACTTGGGGACCGGGGAGCTGTTTTTT. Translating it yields CATTNLGTGELFF.